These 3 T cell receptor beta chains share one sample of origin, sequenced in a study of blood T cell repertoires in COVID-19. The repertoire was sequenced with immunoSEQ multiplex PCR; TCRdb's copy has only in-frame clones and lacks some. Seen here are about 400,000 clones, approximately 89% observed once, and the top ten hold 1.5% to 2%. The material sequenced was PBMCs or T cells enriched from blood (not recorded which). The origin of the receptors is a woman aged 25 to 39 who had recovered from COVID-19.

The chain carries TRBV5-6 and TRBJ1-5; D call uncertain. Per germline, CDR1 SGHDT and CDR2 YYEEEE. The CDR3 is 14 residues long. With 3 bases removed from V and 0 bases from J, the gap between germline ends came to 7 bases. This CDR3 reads CASSWAGSNQPQHF. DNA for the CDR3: TGTGCCAGCAGCTGGGCGGGTAGCAATCAGCCCCAGCATTTT.

CDR3 sequence (DNA): TGTGCCAGCACCCTCGGGGGGCGAACCGGGGAGCTGTTTTTT. Translated: CASTLGGRTGELFF. The chain employs TRBV2 and TRBJ2-2; D might be TRBD2 (7 bases). Germline V gives CDR1 SNHLY, CDR2 FYNNEI. Between the trimmed V and J ends, which lost 7 bases and 5 bases, there was a span of 14 bases. The CDR3 has 14 residues.

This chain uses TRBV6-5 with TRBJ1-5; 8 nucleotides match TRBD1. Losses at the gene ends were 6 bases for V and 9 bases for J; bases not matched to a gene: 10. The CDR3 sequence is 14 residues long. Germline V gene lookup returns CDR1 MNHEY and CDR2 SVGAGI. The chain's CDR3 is CASRIGQGQRPQHF. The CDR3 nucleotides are TGTGCCAGCAGGATAGGACAGGGCCAAAGGCCCCAGCATTTT.